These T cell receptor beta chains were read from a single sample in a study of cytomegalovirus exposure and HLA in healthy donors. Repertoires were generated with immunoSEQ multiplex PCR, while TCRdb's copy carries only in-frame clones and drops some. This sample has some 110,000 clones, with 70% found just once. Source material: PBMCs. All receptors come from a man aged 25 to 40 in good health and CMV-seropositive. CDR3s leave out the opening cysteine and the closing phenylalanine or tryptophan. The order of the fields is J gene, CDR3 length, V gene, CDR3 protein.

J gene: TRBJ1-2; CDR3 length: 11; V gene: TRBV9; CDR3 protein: ASSVAGGYGYT
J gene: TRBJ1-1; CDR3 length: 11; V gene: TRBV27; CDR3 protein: ASSLGRGGEAF
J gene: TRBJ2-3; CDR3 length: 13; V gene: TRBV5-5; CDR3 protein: ASSPGVARTDTQY
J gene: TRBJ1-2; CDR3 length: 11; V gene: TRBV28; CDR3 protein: ASSGGWVYGYT
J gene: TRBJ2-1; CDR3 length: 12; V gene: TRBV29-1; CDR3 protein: SVQSGISYNEQF
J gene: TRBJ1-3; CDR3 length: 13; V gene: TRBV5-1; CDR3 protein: ASSLGQNIGNTIY
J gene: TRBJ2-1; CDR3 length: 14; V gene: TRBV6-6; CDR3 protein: ASSYFTSGRANEQF
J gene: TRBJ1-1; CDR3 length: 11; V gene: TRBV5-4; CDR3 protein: ASSFWRQAEAF
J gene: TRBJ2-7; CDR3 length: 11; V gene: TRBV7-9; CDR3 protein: ASSLVPVYEQY
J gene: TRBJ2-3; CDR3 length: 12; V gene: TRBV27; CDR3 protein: ASSSSGRTDTQY
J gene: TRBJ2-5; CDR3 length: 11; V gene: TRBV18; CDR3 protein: ASSPGTGETQY
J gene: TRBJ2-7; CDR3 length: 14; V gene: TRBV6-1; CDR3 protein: ASSEGRQASSYEQY
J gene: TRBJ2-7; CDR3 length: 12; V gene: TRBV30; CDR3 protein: AWSNIGTVYEQY
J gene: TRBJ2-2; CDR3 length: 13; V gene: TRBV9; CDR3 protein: ASSVGTVNTGELF
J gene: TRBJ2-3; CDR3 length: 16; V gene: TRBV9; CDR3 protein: ASSFGLAGAVVGDTQY
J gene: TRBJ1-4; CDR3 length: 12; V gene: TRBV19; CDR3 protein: ASSFQRTNEKLF
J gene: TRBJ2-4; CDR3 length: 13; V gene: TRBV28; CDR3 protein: ASSPNRLAKNIQY
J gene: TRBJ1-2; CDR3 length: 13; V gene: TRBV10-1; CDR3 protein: ASSEDRGDGYGYT
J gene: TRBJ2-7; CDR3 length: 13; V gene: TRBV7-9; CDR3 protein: ASSLRATSSYEQY
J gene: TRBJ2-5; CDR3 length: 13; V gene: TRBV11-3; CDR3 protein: ASSLDYTDRETQY
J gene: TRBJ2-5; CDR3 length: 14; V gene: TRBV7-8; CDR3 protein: ASSFTRQGTEETQY
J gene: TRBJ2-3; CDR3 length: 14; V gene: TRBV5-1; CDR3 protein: ASSFGLAGGTDTQY
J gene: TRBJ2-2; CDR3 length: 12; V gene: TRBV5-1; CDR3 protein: ASSPRAGTGELF
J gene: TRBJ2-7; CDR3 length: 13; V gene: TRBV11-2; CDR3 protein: ASSRDGGAHYEQY
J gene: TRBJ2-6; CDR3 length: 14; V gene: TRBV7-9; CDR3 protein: ASSLNTGAGANVLT
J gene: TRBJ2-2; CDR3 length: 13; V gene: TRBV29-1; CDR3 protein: SVESASGLREELF
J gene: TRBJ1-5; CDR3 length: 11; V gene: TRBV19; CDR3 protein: ASMSGGRQPQH
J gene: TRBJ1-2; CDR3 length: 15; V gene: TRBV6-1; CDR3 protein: ASSGTGTGGYQYGYT
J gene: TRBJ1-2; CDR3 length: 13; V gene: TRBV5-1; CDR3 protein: ASSLATGAGYGYT